This passage covers 24 T cell receptor beta chains from one sample sequenced in a study of blood T cell repertoires in COVID-19. Data came from immunoSEQ multiplex PCR; TCRdb stores just in-frame clones and leaves some out. The data contain roughly 250,000 clones, around 79% of them singletons. Sequencing was done on a sample of peripheral blood. These receptors came from a woman of 80 years or more with acute or convalescent COVID-19.

The chain joins TRBV19 to TRBJ1-1; 8 positions match TRBD1. The CDR3 has 17 amino acids. Losses at the gene ends were 10 bases for V and 1 base for J; bases not matched to a gene: 17. Germline V CDR1 and CDR2: LNHDA, SQIVND (reference sequence). CDR3 in DNA: TGTGCCACCTCACCCCCGGCTGACAGGGGTTGGAACACTGAAGCTTTCTTT. Translating gives CATSPPADRGWNTEAFF. Filled out from reference TRBV19 and TRBJ1-1, the complete variable domain reads DGGITQSPKYLFRKEGQNVTLSCEQNLNHDAMYWYRQDPGQGLRLIYYSQIVNDFQKGDIAEGYSVSREKKESFPLTVTSAQKNPTAFYLCATSPPADRGWNTEAFFGQGTRLTVV.

A single count supports this clone. The chain employs TRBV15 and TRBJ2-7; TRBD1 matches at 8 bases. The CDR3 covers 15 residues. Germline-derived CDR1 and CDR2 are LNHNV and YYDKDF (reference sequence). The V and J ends lost 8 bases and 5 bases, in that order; junction bases with no gene match: 14. Here the CDR3 reads CATAVRTGKVHEQYF. The CDR3 DNA sequence: TGTGCCACCGCCGTTAGGACAGGGAAGGTCCACGAGCAGTACTTC.

This clone came up once. The chain uses TRBV5-4 and TRBJ2-3, with 10 bases matching TRBD1. The CDR3 has 17 amino acids. The ends lost 4 bases at V and 2 bases at J; junction bases unmatched: 10. In germline, CDR1 is SGHNT, CDR2 YYREEE (reference sequence). CDR3 region: CASSADRGTGNTDTQYF. DNA for the CDR3: TGTGCCAGCAGCGCGGACAGGGGGACCGGAAACACAGATACGCAGTATTTT.

The chain combines TRBV13 with TRBJ1-4; 8 bases map to TRBD1. Germline V gene lookup returns CDR1 PRHDT and CDR2 FYEKMQ (reference sequence). The CDR3 is made up of 15 amino acids. The J segment lost 5 bases and the V segment lost 5 bases, leaving 7 bases of the junction unmatched. The CDR3 DNA reads TGTGCCAGCAGCGGCTCCGGGACAGGAAATGAAAAACTGTTTTTT. Its protein is CASSGSGTGNEKLFF.

V and J are TRBV6-1 and TRBJ2-5, with D tentatively TRBD2 (5 bases). From germline, CDR1 is MNHNS and CDR2 SASEGT. The germline V and J ends were trimmed by 1 base and 5 bases, with 11 bases remaining between them. The CDR3 covers 14 residues. DNA of the CDR3: TGTGCCAGCAGTGAAGGGGAAGAGCGGGAGACCCAGTACTTC. Protein product: CASSEGEERETQYF.

This chain links TRBV2 with TRBJ2-1; 8 positions agree with TRBD1. The CDR3 contains 15 residues. Per germline, CDR1 SNHLY and CDR2 FYNNEI. The V and J ends lost 6 bases and 0 bases, in that order; junction bases with no gene match: 4. The CDR3 here is CASRTGTGSYNEQFF. CDR3 DNA: TGTGCCAGCAGGACCGGGACAGGCTCCTACAATGAGCAGTTCTTC.

With regard to this clone: Other nucleotide sequences from this sample produce the same CDR3. The rearrangement links TRBV9 to TRBJ1-4; tentative D call: TRBD1 (5 bases). The V end lost 0 bases, the J end lost 2 bases, and 8 bases lay between the germline ends. Germline CDR1 and CDR2: SGDLS and YYNGEE. The CDR3 has 15 amino acids. In nucleotides, the CDR3 is TGTGCCAGCAGCGTAGCTGCAGGGACTAATGAAAAACTGTTTTTT. Translation: CASSVAAGTNEKLFF.

This clone was observed a single time. The chain employs TRBV6-2 or TRBV6-3 and TRBJ1-2; D may be TRBD1 (5 bases). V gave up 6 bases and J gave up 4 bases, with 15 bases separating them. There are 14 residues in the CDR3. CDR1 and CDR2 (germline): MNHEY, SVGEGT. This chain's CDR3 is CASSPQDRIYGYTF. In DNA, the CDR3 is TGTGCCAGCAGCCCACAGGATCGGATCTATGGCTACACCTTC.

This rearrangement joins TRBV14 to TRBJ1-6; D remains ambiguous. Germline V CDR1 and CDR2: SGHDN, FVKESK. V lost 2 bases, J lost 4 bases, and 3 bases lay in between. The CDR3 consists of 13 residues. CDR3 protein: CASSQQYNSPLHF. CDR3 nucleotides: TGTGCCAGCAGCCAACAGTATAATTCACCCCTCCACTTT.

The V gene is TRBV30, the J gene TRBJ1-2; 7 bases match TRBD1. CDR1 and CDR2 (germline): GTSNPN, SVGIG (reference sequence). The CDR3 covers 15 residues. Trimming took 4 bases from V and 2 from J; bases not matched to a gene: 10. DNA of the CDR3: TGTGCCTGGAACGCCAGAAACAGGGGAAACTATGGCTACACCTTC. Translated: CAWNARNRGNYGYTF.

The chain has TRBV29-1 and TRBJ2-7; 15 bases are a match to TRBD2. CDR1 SQVTM and CDR2 ANQGSEA come from the germline V gene. The trim removed 6 bases at V and 7 bases at J, leaving 7 bases unmatched. The CDR3 sequence is 14 residues long. CDR3 protein: CSVWTSGRAREQYF. CDR3 DNA sequence: TGCAGCGTATGGACTAGCGGGAGGGCGAGGGAGCAGTACTTC.

The V call is TRBV11-2, the J call TRBJ1-1, with 8 nucleotides matching TRBD1. The CDR3 contains 16 residues. Trimming at V came to 5 bases and at J to 4 bases, leaving 12 bases not matched to a gene. CDR1 is SGHAT and CDR2 is FQNNGV in the germline V gene. The CDR3 region has the DNA TGTGCCAGCAGCGCAATCCCACAGGGGGTCGGCACTGAAGCTTTCTTT. It is translated as CASSAIPQGVGTEAFF.

V usage is TRBV6-6 and J usage is TRBJ2-7, with D possibly being TRBD2 (6 bases). The CDR3 runs 16 residues. V dropped 6 bases and J dropped 0 bases, with 18 bases sitting between them. Germline V gene lookup returns CDR1 MNHNY and CDR2 SVGAGI (reference sequence). The CDR3 sequence: CASSRSAGRFSYEQYF. The DNA of the CDR3 is TGTGCCAGCAGCCGATCCGCGGGACGGTTCTCCTACGAGCAGTACTTC.

The chain combines TRBV5-1 with TRBJ2-3; the D gene is possibly TRBD2 (6 bases). The CDR3 spans 15 residues. Germline V gene sequence: CDR1 SGHRS, CDR2 YFSETQ. The germline V and J ends were trimmed by 4 bases and 0 bases, with 12 bases remaining between them. This chain's CDR3 is CASSRDSLSTDTQYF. CDR3 coding DNA: TGCGCCAGCAGCCGGGACTCTTTAAGCACAGATACGCAGTATTTT.

The chain is built from TRBV12-5 and TRBJ1-1; 9 bases are a match to TRBD1. Trimming removed 5 bases from V and 1 base from J; junction bases left unmatched: 5. The CDR3 spans 15 residues. The V gene's germline CDR1 is LGHNT and CDR2 FRNRAP. The chain's CDR3 is CASGHRQGGNTEAFF. The CDR3 nucleotides read TGTGCTAGTGGTCACCGACAGGGGGGGAACACTGAAGCTTTCTTT.

V gene TRBV5-5 combines with J gene TRBJ1-1; 7 nucleotides align to TRBD1. This CDR3 region has 14 residues. The germline gives CDR1 SGHKS, CDR2 YYEKEE (reference sequence). Germline trimming cut 2 bases from V and 4 bases from J; bases unmatched to any gene: 5. The chain's CDR3 is CASSFHRGSTEAFF. The CDR3 coding sequence is TGTGCCAGCAGCTTCCACAGGGGTTCCACTGAAGCTTTCTTT.

This clone turned up a few times. The genes are TRBV4-2 and TRBJ2-3; no clear D gene. The CDR3 length is 15 residues. Trimming took 0 bases from V and 0 from J, leaving 7 bases between them. Germline V lookup: CDR1 LGHNA, CDR2 YNFKEQ. The CDR3 sequence: CASSQESASTDTQYF. CDR3 nucleotide sequence: TGTGCCAGCAGCCAAGAATCAGCGAGCACAGATACGCAGTATTTT.

The rearrangement uses TRBV30 and TRBJ2-5, with 9 bases lining up with TRBD1. Germline trimming cut 5 bases from V and 4 bases from J; bases unmatched to any gene: 8. This CDR3 has 14 amino acids. Per germline, CDR1 GTSNPN and CDR2 SVGIG (reference sequence). CDR3 in amino acids: CAWSRTGEVETQYF. The CDR3 coding sequence is TGTGCCTGGTCTCGGACAGGGGAGGTAGAGACCCAGTACTTC.

This chain connects TRBV2 to TRBJ2-3, with D uncertain. Trimming cost V 7 bases and J 2 bases, with 13 bases left between them. Per the germline V gene, CDR1 is SNHLY and CDR2 is FYNNEI. The CDR3 has 14 residues. CDR3 DNA sequence: TGTGCCAGCAATCGCTTAGAGTACACAGATACGCAGTATTTT. Protein sequence: CASNRLEYTDTQYF.

The chain combines TRBV9 with TRBJ2-3; D perhaps matches TRBD2 (6 bases). This CDR3 is built from 15 residues. Per germline, CDR1 SGDLS and CDR2 YYNGEE. The V and J ends lost 3 bases and 0 bases respectively, with 11 bases between them. CDR3 loop: CASSASGDSTDTQYF. CDR3 bases: TGTGCCAGCAGCGCCTCGGGGGATAGCACAGATACGCAGTATTTT.

The chain combines TRBV11-2 with TRBJ1-2; a possible D gene is TRBD1 (5 bases). In germline, CDR1 is SGHAT, CDR2 FQNNGV. The CDR3 runs 14 residues. The ends were cut back, 0 bases at V and 5 bases at J, with 10 bases in the middle. This CDR3 reads CASSLDGRAYGYTF. The CDR3 DNA follows: TGTGCCAGCAGCTTAGATGGCAGGGCGTATGGCTACACCTTC.

The V gene is TRBV7-9, the J gene TRBJ2-3, with D perhaps TRBD1 (6 bases). The V end was cut by 6 bases, the J end by 5 bases, with 15 bases between. Germline-derived CDR1 and CDR2 are SEHNR and FQNEAQ (reference sequence). The CDR3 sequence is 14 residues long. Written as DNA, the CDR3 is TGTGCCAGCAGGTTACAGGGTGGAGTAGATACGCAGTATTTT. It encodes CASRLQGGVDTQYF.

CDR3 sequence: CASTPGTLNRYGYTF. CDR3 in DNA: TGTGCCAGCACCCCCGGGACACTAAACCGCTATGGCTACACCTTC. The chain is built from TRBV6-5 and TRBJ1-2; perhaps TRBD1 as D (6 bases). This CDR3 contains 15 residues. Germline V gene data show CDR1 as MNHEY and CDR2 as SVGAGI. The V end lost 7 bases, the J end lost 4 bases, and 19 bases lay between the germline ends.

This rearrangement joins TRBV6-1 to TRBJ1-3; TRBD1 agrees at 10 bases. CDR1 MNHNS and CDR2 SASEGT come from the germline V gene. This CDR3 has 18 residues. Unmatched junction bases numbered 12, after V lost 3 bases and J lost 4 bases. DNA of the CDR3: TGTGCCAGCAGTGATCCCGACAGGGGGCATTCGTGGGGAAACACCATATATTTT. This encodes CASSDPDRGHSWGNTIYF.